Following are 27 T cell receptor beta chains from one sample sequenced in a study of beta chain features in type 1 diabetes. General observations from the study: Type 1 diabetes patients had moderately but significantly shorter TCRB CDR3s in all four CD4+ subsets.

What these receptors recognize is not known. The isolated RNA, all of it, was reverse transcribed, so expressed TCRB transcripts were what got sequenced. TCRdb's table, derived via immunoSEQ multiplex PCR, lists solely in-frame clones and lacks some. The sample shows 640,000 or so clones, over 12% of them seen only once. Sequencing used naive CD4+ T cells from blood. These receptors all come from a man aged 18-30 years with type 1 diabetes.

This chain uses TRBV30 with TRBJ1-1; D remains unclear. The CDR3 is 12 amino acids. Trimming shortened V by 3 bases and J by 4 bases, and 9 bases separated the two germline ends. Germline V lookup: CDR1 GTSNPN, CDR2 SVGIG (reference sequence). DNA of the CDR3: TGTGCCTGGAGCCGGAGGCCCACTGAAGCTTTCTTT. Protein: CAWSRRPTEAFF.

This clone was seen a handful of times. The rearrangement uses TRBV4-3 and TRBJ1-2, with D possibly matching TRBD1 (5 bases). Germline CDR1 and CDR2: LGHNA and YSLEER. V lost 1 base and J lost 3, with 12 bases in between. The CDR3 has 15 amino acids. The CDR3 nucleotides read TGCGCCAGCAGCCAAGTGGGCAGGGTTGACTATGGCTACACCTTC. This encodes CASSQVGRVDYGYTF.

Only a few counts were recorded for this clone. The rearrangement joins TRBV30 to TRBJ2-5, with D possibly matching TRBD1 (6 bases). CDR3 length equals 15 residues. Looked up from germline, CDR1 is GTSNPN and CDR2 is SVGIG (reference sequence). Trimming removed 0 bases from V and 4 bases from J, with 15 bases in between. The CDR3 protein is CAWSVQGLRPETQYF. DNA of the CDR3: TGTGCCTGGAGTGTCCAGGGGTTACGTCCAGAGACCCAGTACTTC.

This clone came up a few times. V gene TRBV28 combines with J gene TRBJ2-7; 7 bases agree with TRBD1. The CDR3 runs 15 residues. The V gene's germline CDR1 is MDHEN and CDR2 SYDVKM. The V segment lost 4 bases and the J segment 1 base; nucleotides outside the gene matches: 7. The CDR3 protein is CASSSQGVPSYEQYF. The CDR3 DNA follows: TGTGCCAGCAGTTCGCAGGGGGTTCCTTCCTACGAGCAGTACTTC.

The rearrangement uses TRBV6-6 and TRBJ2-1; TRBD2 matches at 9 bases. This CDR3 is 14 amino acids long. Germline assignment: CDR1 MNHNY and CDR2 SVGAGI (reference sequence). V shed 6 bases and J 5 bases; nucleotides not matched to a gene: 5. CDR3 nucleotides: TGTGCCAGCAGCCCTAGCGGGAACGACAATGAGCAGTTCTTC. Amino acids: CASSPSGNDNEQFF.

The rearrangement uses TRBV9 and TRBJ2-1; D is uncertain. V shed 0 bases and J shed 0 bases, with 7 bases lying between them. The length of the CDR3 is 15 residues. The germline gives CDR1 SGDLS, CDR2 YYNGEE. For the CDR3, the DNA is TGTGCCAGCAGCGTAGGTCAGAGCTCCTACAATGAGCAGTTCTTC. It codes for CASSVGQSSYNEQFF.

In its sample, this clone was seen a few times. The gene calls are TRBV28 and TRBJ1-1; D is ambiguous. Deletions cut 10 bases from V and 0 bases from J, with 12 bases between. CDR1 and CDR2 from the germline V gene are MDHEN and SYDVKM. The CDR3 contains 13 residues. The CDR3 loop is CATRTSMNTEAFF. CDR3 nucleotide sequence: TGTGCCACCAGGACTAGTATGAACACTGAAGCTTTCTTT.

The rearrangement uses TRBV2 and TRBJ2-3; 8 positions match TRBD2. Germline CDR1 SNHLY, CDR2 FYNNEI. The CDR3 has 15 amino acids. Losses at the gene ends were 6 bases for V and 2 bases for J; bases not matched to a gene: 7. The CDR3 DNA follows: TGTGCCAGCAGGTTGCGGGGGGTCACCACAGATACGCAGTATTTT. It specifies CASRLRGVTTDTQYF. The variable domain in full, completed from reference TRBV2 and TRBJ2-3, reads EPEVTQTPSHQVTQMGQEVILRCVPISNHLYFYWYRQILGQKVEFLVSFYNNEISEKSEIFDDQFSVERPDGSNFTLKIRSTKLEDSAMYFCASRLRGVTTDTQYFGPGTRLTVL.

At least ten counts were recorded for this clone. This chain links TRBV16 with TRBJ2-7; D gene unclear. V lost 0 bases, J lost 5 bases, and 5 bases lay in between. The length of the CDR3 is 12 residues. The germline CDR1 and CDR2 sequences are KGHSY and FQNENV. CDR3 protein: CASSQSAHEQYF. CDR3 coding DNA: TGTGCCAGCAGCCAATCGGCGCACGAGCAGTACTTC.

The chain carries TRBV18 and TRBJ1-1; weak D call: TRBD1 (5 bases). The CDR3 is 14 amino acids. Trimming cost V 3 bases and J 7 bases, with 15 bases left between them. Germline CDR1 reads KGHSH; CDR2 reads LQKENI. CDR3 loop: CASSPPGGVVEAFF. The CDR3 nucleotides are TGTGCCAGCTCACCCCCGGGAGGGGTAGTTGAAGCTTTCTTT.

This sequence joins TRBV7-9 and TRBJ2-1; D is perhaps TRBD2 (5 bases). The CDR3 has 15 amino acids. Germline CDR1 and CDR2: SEHNR and FQNEAQ (reference sequence). V lost 1 base and J 2 bases, leaving 9 bases between the germline ends. This chain's CDR3 is CASSLGERTYNEQFF. The CDR3 DNA is TGTGCCAGCAGCTTAGGGGAGCGGACCTACAATGAGCAGTTCTTC.

This chain connects TRBV14 to TRBJ1-1; TRBD1 aligns across 7 bases. V shed 4 bases, J shed 1 base, and the junction held 6 bases outside the gene matches. The CDR3 sequence is 15 residues long. The germline gives CDR1 SGHDN, CDR2 FVKESK. CDR3 DNA: TGTGCCAGCAGCCCTTGGGACAGCGAGAACACTGAAGCTTTCTTT. Translated, it gives CASSPWDSENTEAFF.

V is TRBV7-2 and J is TRBJ2-5; the match to TRBD2 covers 11 bases. Unmatched junction bases numbered 4, after V lost 2 bases and J lost 5 bases. Germline lookup yields CDR1 SGHTA and CDR2 FQGNSA. The CDR3 loop spans 15 amino acids. CDR3 DNA sequence: TGTGCCAGCAGCTTAACTAGCGGGAGTGGTGAGACCCAGTACTTC. It codes for CASSLTSGSGETQYF.

This sequence joins TRBV29-1 and TRBJ1-2; no reliable D call. This CDR3 region has 14 residues. Germline loops: CDR1 SQVTM, CDR2 ANQGSEA. V lost 7 bases, J lost 3 bases, and 18 bases lay in between. The CDR3 bases are TGCAGCGCCCCCGTGCTGGGATTAGACTATGGCTACACCTTC. The encoded protein is CSAPVLGLDYGYTF.

This clone showed up just a few times. The gene calls are TRBV29-1 and TRBJ1-2; D is perhaps TRBD1 (6 bases). V shed 4 bases and J shed 8 bases, with 14 bases lying between them. Germline V lookup: CDR1 SQVTM, CDR2 ANQGSEA. The CDR3 has 12 residues. The CDR3 loop is CSVATGWAGYTF. The CDR3 DNA reads as TGCAGCGTTGCCACAGGGTGGGCGGGCTACACCTTC. The full variable domain, in which reference TRBV29-1 and TRBJ1-2 provide the parts outside the CDR3, is SAVISQKPSRDICQRGTSLTIQCQVDSQVTMMFWYRQQPGQSLTLIATANQGSEATYESGFVIDKFPISRPNLTFSTLTVSNMSPEDSSIYLCSVATGWAGYTFGSGTRLTVV.

The CDR3 region has the DNA TGTGCCAGCAGCGGGACAGGGTACGATACGCAGTATTTT. As protein: CASSGTGYDTQYF. This chain joins TRBV11-1 and TRBJ2-3; TRBD1 matches 9 bases. Germline assignment: CDR1 SGHAT and CDR2 FQDESV (reference sequence). V shed 5 bases and J 6 bases; nucleotides not matched to a gene: 3. The CDR3 runs 13 residues.

This clone has a handful of counts. This CDR3 is also generated by other DNA sequences in the sample. This chain uses TRBV18 with TRBJ2-5; no definite D call. CDR3 size: 11 residues. Trimming removed 5 bases at V and 0 bases at J, with 1 base between. Germline assignment: CDR1 KGHSH and CDR2 LQKENI. CDR3 loop: CASSNQETQYF. The CDR3 bases are TGTGCCAGCTCAAACCAAGAGACCCAGTACTTC.

This clone was detected only a few times. The genes are TRBV29-1 and TRBJ2-3, with 10 bases lining up with TRBD2. Germline V gene data show CDR1 as SQVTM and CDR2 as ANQGSEA. This CDR3 spans 14 amino acids. Trimming cost V 3 bases and J 4 bases; bases outside gene matches: 4. The CDR3 nucleotides read TGCAGCGTTGAGAAGCGGGGGGGAGCAGATACGCAGTATTTT. This translates into CSVEKRGGADTQYF.

This clone was detected only a few times. The CDR3 is CASSSQGGGTEAFF. As DNA, the CDR3 is TGTGCCAGCAGCTCACAGGGGGGAGGCACTGAAGCTTTCTTT. The rearrangement uses TRBV7-2 and TRBJ1-1, with TRBD1 matching 8 bases. V shed 4 bases and J 4 bases; nucleotides not matched to a gene: 5. The CDR3 sequence is 14 residues long. CDR1 SGHTA and CDR2 FQGNSA come from the germline V gene.

In its sample, this clone was seen a few times. The chain couples TRBV7-2 to TRBJ2-7, with D uncertain. CDR1 and CDR2 (germline): SGHTA, FQGNSA. V gave up 5 bases and J gave up 3 bases, with 11 bases separating them. This CDR3 spans 13 amino acids. The DNA of the CDR3 is TGTGCCAGCAGCGGCGCGGTACACTACGAGCAGTACTTC. The encoded protein is CASSGAVHYEQYF.

The V call is TRBV14, the J call TRBJ2-2, with unresolved D. V shed 3 bases and J shed 1 base, with 3 bases lying between them. Looked up from germline, CDR1 is SGHDN and CDR2 is FVKESK. This CDR3 is 13 amino acids long. CDR3 amino acids: CASSHMNTGELFF. CDR3 in DNA: TGTGCCAGCAGCCATATGAACACCGGGGAGCTGTTTTTT. The full variable domain, completed using reference TRBV14 and TRBJ2-2, is EAGVTQFPSHSVIEKGQTVTLRCDPISGHDNLYWYRRVMGKEIKFLLHFVKESKQDESGMPNNRFLAERTGGTYSTLKVQPAELEDSGVYFCASSHMNTGELFFGEGSRLTVL.

The J gene is TRBJ1-3, the V gene TRBV29-1; no clear D. V lost 2 bases to trimming and J lost 1 base, with 6 bases between them. Germline V gene data show CDR1 as SQVTM and CDR2 as ANQGSEA. The CDR3 consists of 13 residues. The CDR3 loop is CSVETVSGNTIYF. In nucleotides, the CDR3 is TGCAGCGTTGAAACGGTATCTGGAAACACCATATATTTT.

This clone showed up just a few times. The chain combines TRBV30 with TRBJ2-7; D remains ambiguous. The length of the CDR3 is 11 residues. CDR1 is GTSNPN and CDR2 is SVGIG in the germline V gene (reference sequence). V lost 5 bases and J lost 2, with 7 bases in between. The DNA for the CDR3 is TGTGCCTGGCTAGGACCCTACGAGCAGTACTTC. As protein: CAWLGPYEQYF.

The chain carries TRBV6-5 and TRBJ1-5, with 8 bases lining up with TRBD1. Losses at the gene ends were 6 bases for V and 5 bases for J; bases not matched to a gene: 6. The CDR3 loop spans 14 amino acids. Germline CDR1 MNHEY, CDR2 SVGAGI. Here the CDR3 reads CASRGTGSHQPQHF. In DNA, the CDR3 is TGTGCCAGCAGAGGGACAGGAAGTCATCAGCCCCAGCATTTT.

This clone came up a few times. This chain uses TRBV18 with TRBJ2-3; TRBD2 aligns across 7 bases. The V gene end was trimmed by 3 bases and the J gene end by 2 bases; junction bases not matched to a gene: 8. The CDR3 extends over 16 amino acids. Germline CDR1 KGHSH, CDR2 LQKENI. CDR3 region: CASSPPTGGITDTQYF. CDR3 in DNA: TGTGCCAGCTCACCCCCTACGGGGGGTATCACAGATACGCAGTATTTT.

The chain uses TRBV4-2 and TRBJ1-6; tentative D call: TRBD1 (5 bases). Trimming took 1 base from V and 14 from J, leaving 18 bases between them. Germline CDR1 is LGHNA and CDR2 is YNFKEQ. The CDR3 has 15 residues. The CDR3, as DNA: TGTGCCAGCAGCCAAGTAGGGACCCCGTTGGAATCCCTCCACTTT. Its translation: CASSQVGTPLESLHF.

This clone was seen a handful of times. V is TRBV10-3 and J is TRBJ2-5; TRBD1 might be the D (6 bases). V was pared by 4 bases and J by 2 bases, with 11 bases between. CDR1 and CDR2 from the germline V gene are ENHRY and SYGVKD. The CDR3 is 14 residues long. CDR3 amino acids: CAISGQGIQETQYF. For the CDR3, the DNA is TGTGCCATCAGTGGCCAGGGGATTCAAGAGACCCAGTACTTC.